This TCR beta chain was sequenced in a study of T cells after yellow fever vaccination. The CDR3 sequence is 12 residues long. V shed 8 bases and J 4 bases; nucleotides not matched to a gene: 1. The germline V gene encodes CDR1 MNHEY and CDR2 SVGAGI. One entry per CDR3 protein results from TCRdb running MiXCR on the 5' RACE reads. This table holds 95,000 to 150,000 distinct CDR3 sequences, roughly 8.2% found once. This clonotype was counted only a few times. The sequence derives from a man between 18 and 35 years old who received the YFV17D yellow fever vaccine. The starting material was CD8+ T cells sorted from PBMCs, obtained on the day of the yellow fever booster vaccination. The chain recombines TRBV6-5 with TRBJ2-2, with 7 nucleotides matching TRBD2. The DNA of the CDR3 is TGTGCCAGCGGGGGGGTCACCGGGGAGCTGTTTTTT. Its translation: CASGGVTGELFF.